Listed below are T cell receptor beta chains from one sample, sequenced in a study of OX40 agonist ivuxolimab in advanced cancers. Sequencing used immunoSEQ multiplex PCR; TCRdb keeps in-frame clones, though not all of them. The sample includes some 94,000 clones, around 95% of them seen just once. Sequenced material: CD4+ or CD8+ T cells sorted from blood, taken in a trial of the OX40 agonist ivuxolimab. The receptor source for this set is an adult with an advanced solid tumor such as melanoma, head and neck, liver or kidney cancer. Each CDR3 is given with its conserved first and last residue. The D gene is left open where the match is weak. Expanded clones are given a class, and other clones once, few, many or no size at all.

TRBJ2-7 | TRBD1 | - | TRBV6-1 | TGTGCCAGCAGTGAACGGGACAGTTACGAGCAGTACTTC | CASSERDSYEQYF
TRBJ1-1 | - | - | TRBV9 | TGTGCCAGCAGCAAAGGGGGCACTGAAGCTTTCTTT | CASSKGGTEAFF
TRBJ2-1 | TRBD2 | - | TRBV7-9 | TGTGCCAGCAGCCTGACTAGCGACTACAATGAGCAGTTCTTC | CASSLTSDYNEQFF
TRBJ1-2 | TRBD1 | - | TRBV6-5 | TGTGCCAGCATTCTAACCCCAGGGGGTGACTATGGCTACACCTTC | CASILTPGGDYGYTF
TRBJ2-5 | - | once | TRBV15 | TGTGCCACCAGCCGCCTCAGGGGTCAAGAGACCCAGTACTTC | CATSRLRGQETQYF
TRBJ1-6 | - | - | TRBV5-1 | TGCGCCAGCAGGGACGCGGACCACAGGGTTTCACCCCTCCACTTT | CASRDADHRVSPLHF
TRBJ2-1 | - | - | TRBV10-3 | TGTGCCATGACCAGGGCGCCGGGAGACAACAATGAGCAGTTCTTC | CAMTRAPGDNNEQFF
TRBJ1-2 | - | - | TRBV30 | TGTGCCTGGAGTGTCGGGAATGGCTACACCTTC | CAWSVGNGYTF
TRBJ2-1 | TRBD2 | - | TRBV5-6 | TGTGCCAGCAGCTTGGTAGCGGGATTAGGAGATGAGCAGTTCTTC | CASSLVAGLGDEQFF
TRBJ2-1 | TRBD1 | - | TRBV4-3 | TGCGCCAGCAGCCACAACCCTCGACAGGGATTATCCGGCAATGAGCAGTTCTTC | CASSHNPRQGLSGNEQFF
TRBJ1-1 | - | - | TRBV29-1 | TGCAGCGTTGATCTTACAGGGCTCACTGAAGCTTTCTTT | CSVDLTGLTEAFF
TRBJ2-3 | TRBD1 | - | TRBV9 | TGTGCCAGCAGCGTAGACAGGGGAATTGCAGATACGCAGTATTTT | CASSVDRGIADTQYF
TRBJ1-2 | - | - | TRBV12-1 | TGTGCCAGCAGCCCGAGGGACAGGGGAAGAGGGAACTATGGCTACACCTTC | CASSPRDRGRGNYGYTF
TRBJ1-5 | - | once | TRBV19 | TGTGCCAGTAGTATCCTAGGGGATCAGCCCCAGCATTTT | CASSILGDQPQHF
TRBJ2-7 | TRBD1 | - | TRBV11-2 | TGTGCCAGCAGCTTAGCCGGACAGGCTCTCAGCTACGAGCAGTACTTC | CASSLAGQALSYEQYF
TRBJ1-4 | - | - | TRBV28 | TGTGCCAGCAGTTTAGTGGGACGAGGGGCAACTAATGAAAAACTGTTTTTT | CASSLVGRGATNEKLFF
TRBJ2-1 | TRBD2 | - | TRBV7-2 | TGTGCCAGCAGCTTACTAGCTCGGGGGGGATTTCAGTTCTTC | CASSLLARGGFQFF
TRBJ2-5 | TRBD1 | - | TRBV6-5 | TGTGCCAGCAGTTACGGGGGACAGGGGGCTCGAGAGACCCAGTACTTC | CASSYGGQGARETQYF
TRBJ2-2 | - | - | TRBV7-2 | TGTGCCAGCAGCTTTGGGGCCGGCAACACCGGGGAGCTGTTTTTT | CASSFGAGNTGELFF
TRBJ1-1 | - | - | TRBV4-2 | TGTGCCAGTGCGGAGGCCCGGGACACTGAAGCTTTCTTT | CASAEARDTEAFF
TRBJ2-1 | TRBD2 | - | TRBV11-2 | TGTGCCAGCAGCTTAGCCCCTAGCGGCTACAATGAGCAGTTCTTC | CASSLAPSGYNEQFF
TRBJ1-5 | - | - | TRBV4-1 | TGCGCCAGCAGCCTAGGGCCCCTGAATCAGCCCCAGCATTTT | CASSLGPLNQPQHF
TRBJ2-3 | TRBD2 | - | TRBV6-5 | TGTGCCAGCAGTTACGTAGCGGGAGGGAGCACAGATACGCAGTATTTT | CASSYVAGGSTDTQYF
TRBJ2-1 | - | - | TRBV4-1 | TGCGCCAGCAGCCCGCAGGTGTGGGGTGAGCAGTTCTTC | CASSPQVWGEQFF
TRBJ2-3 | TRBD1 | - | TRBV25-1 | TGTGCCAGCAGTGAACCACAGGGGACCACAGATACGCAGTATTTT | CASSEPQGTTDTQYF
TRBJ2-7 | - | - | TRBV5-4 | TGTGCCAGCAGCCAAGTGCCCCGGGAGCAGTACTTC | CASSQVPREQYF
TRBJ2-6 | - | - | TRBV7-9 | TGTGCCAGCAGCCCGAACAGGGATACCAACTCTGGGGCCAACGTCCTGACTTTC | CASSPNRDTNSGANVLTF
TRBJ2-3 | TRBD1 | - | TRBV4-3 | TGCGCCAGCAGCTCCGGGACAGGTAGCACAGATACGCAGTATTTT | CASSSGTGSTDTQYF
TRBJ1-4 | - | - | TRBV2 | TGTGCCAGCAGGCTAGTTAATGAAAAACTGTTTTTT | CASRLVNEKLFF
TRBJ1-4 | - | - | TRBV28 | TGTGCCAGCACCGCGCGGGAACAGGGACTTAATGAAAAACTGTTTTTT | CASTAREQGLNEKLFF
TRBJ2-7 | - | - | TRBV7-3 | TGTGCCAGCAGCTACTCGACAGGATACGAGCAGTACTTC | CASSYSTGYEQYF
TRBJ2-7 | TRBD1 | - | TRBV7-6 | TGTGCCAGCAGTGAACCCCAGGGGGCCTCCTACGAGCAGTACTTC | CASSEPQGASYEQYF
TRBJ1-2 | - | - | TRBV9 | TGTGCCAGCAGCAGCGACAATGGGGGCTACACCTTC | CASSSDNGGYTF
TRBJ2-2 | - | - | TRBV9 | TGTGCCAGCCAACAACCAAACACCGGGGAGCTGTTTTTT | CASQQPNTGELFF
TRBJ1-1 | TRBD1 | once | TRBV2 | TGTGCCAGCAGTCAGATTCGACAGGGGGACACTGAAGCTTTCTTT | CASSQIRQGDTEAFF
TRBJ2-3 | - | - | TRBV28 | TGTGCCAGCAGTATTCAACCCCGATCAGATACGCAGTATTTT | CASSIQPRSDTQYF
TRBJ1-2 | - | - | TRBV4-1 | TGCGCCAGCAGCCAACCACTGGGGCCAGGGATCTATGGCTACACCTTC | CASSQPLGPGIYGYTF
TRBJ2-7 | - | - | TRBV4-3 | TGCGCCAGCAGCCAAGACCAGGATAGCTCCTACGAGCAGTACTTC | CASSQDQDSSYEQYF
TRBJ1-4 | - | - | TRBV7-9 | TGTGCCAGCAGGGGGTACGAAAAACTGTTTTTT | CASRGYEKLFF
TRBJ2-5 | - | - | TRBV6-4 | TGTGCCAGCACACGAAGGAGGTACGCCGAGACCCAGTACTTC | CASTRRRYAETQYF
TRBJ2-2 | TRBD1 | - | TRBV19 | TGTGCCAGCTCCCCAGGGGGCGGGGAGCTGTTTTTT | CASSPGGGELFF
TRBJ1-4 | - | - | TRBV19 | TGTGCCAGTAGTATTCTCGGGGATGCAGATGAAAAACTGTTTTTT | CASSILGDADEKLFF
TRBJ2-1 | - | - | TRBV6-6 | TGTGCCAGCTCGAAATTGGCTAGCGTTTACAATGAGCAGTTCTTC | CASSKLASVYNEQFF
TRBJ1-1 | TRBD1 | - | TRBV5-1 | TGCGCCAGCAGCTTGGTCGGACAGGGGAACACTGAAGCTTTCTTT | CASSLVGQGNTEAFF
TRBJ1-2 | - | - | TRBV29-1 | TGCAGCGCTCTAGGGGGCTATGGCTACACCTTC | CSALGGYGYTF
TRBJ2-1 | TRBD2 | - | TRBV10-3 | TGTGCCATCGGGCCGGGAGGGCCGTACAATGAGCAGTTCTTC | CAIGPGGPYNEQFF
TRBJ2-3 | - | - | TRBV9 | TGTGCCAGCAGCCAGGGGGGACCGCCGGCAGATACGCAGTATTTT | CASSQGGPPADTQYF
TRBJ2-3 | TRBD1 | - | TRBV7-8 | TGTGCCAGCAGCCGGGACAGGGGGGCAGATACGCAGTATTTT | CASSRDRGADTQYF
TRBJ2-7 | - | - | TRBV28 | TGTGCCAGCAGTTTAGAGCCAGGGGAGCCCTACGAGCAGTACTTC | CASSLEPGEPYEQYF
TRBJ1-5 | - | - | TRBV5-6 | TGTGCCAGCAGCTTGGGCTCCGGCAATCAGCCCCAGCATTTT | CASSLGSGNQPQHF
TRBJ2-3 | - | - | TRBV19 | TGTGCCAGTAGTGTAGGGACACAGAGAGATACGCAGTATTTT | CASSVGTQRDTQYF
TRBJ2-7 | - | - | TRBV29-1 | TGCAGCGTGCAGGGCATAACCTACGAGCAGTACTTC | CSVQGITYEQYF
TRBJ2-7 | - | - | TRBV30 | TGTGCCTGGACGCCCGGGACGGCATCCTACGAGCAGTACTTC | CAWTPGTASYEQYF
TRBJ1-2 | - | - | TRBV14 | TGTGCCAGCAGCCTGGGGGTCGAGGGCTACACCTTC | CASSLGVEGYTF
TRBJ2-3 | - | - | TRBV30 | TGTGCCTGGAGTCCCCTGCCCACAGATACGCAGTATTTT | CAWSPLPTDTQYF
TRBJ2-7 | TRBD2 | - | TRBV9 | TGTGCCAGCAGTGCCCCGGGACTAGCAGTCGAGCAGTACTTC | CASSAPGLAVEQYF
TRBJ2-3 | - | - | TRBV27 | TGTGCCAGCAGCGGACAGGGAGGGCCAGATACGCAGTATTTT | CASSGQGGPDTQYF
TRBJ2-5 | - | - | TRBV27 | TGTGCCAGCACATTGTACCGCTTCAGGGATCTAATGGAGACCCAGTACTTC | CASTLYRFRDLMETQYF
TRBJ2-1 | - | - | TRBV19 | TGTGCCAGTAGTATACCCCTTAGTGATGAGCAGTTCTTC | CASSIPLSDEQFF